This section outlines one T cell receptor (beta chain) sequence together with its context. Antigen unknown. The data belong to a study of shared clonotypes between healthy human individuals. The study's findings and limits: The generation probabilities recorded for non-shared clonotypes fell below those of clonotypes shared by all four donors.

The CDR3 sequence is 16 residues long. V lost 5 bases and J lost 5; bases outside the gene matches: 10. Per germline, CDR1 SEHNR and CDR2 FQNEAQ (reference sequence). Profiled with immunoSEQ multiplex PCR; TCRdb holds only in-frame clones, not every one. Of 1,100,000 or so clones in the sample, about 80% are singletons; the top ten hold approximately 0.56%. This receptor was taken from a man aged 18 to 29 in good health. Some clones in this sample may be carry-over from other donors' samples. Sample: memory CD4+ T cells from PBMCs. Subset here: CD45RA-negative fraction. The V gene is TRBV7-9, the J gene TRBJ2-2, with TRBD2 identical over 8 bases. CDR3 sequence: CASSTTGTRGTGELFF. The CDR3 nucleotides are TGTGCCAGCAGCACTACCGGGACTAGGGGTACCGGGGAGCTGTTTTTT.